This T cell receptor (beta chain) is drawn from a study of cytomegalovirus exposure and HLA in healthy donors. Study as a whole: The same platform was used for the roughly 110 validation repertoires as for the approximately 720 first-cohort repertoires, as reported in a later analysis. General study results and limits: Later, an analysis found that TCR clusters from the first cohort tended to co-occur in the roughly 120 validation repertoires.

CDR3 length: 15 amino acids. V lost 2 bases to trimming and J lost 2 bases, with 13 bases between them. Germline CDR1 is MNHEY and CDR2 is SVGAGI. A word on this clone: Antigen unknown.

Libraries were prepared by immunoSEQ multiplex PCR; TCRdb keeps only in-frame clonotypes and omits some of them. The repertoire holds roughly 150,000 clones, 70% to 90% seen once, with 2.5% to 3% in the top ten. J is TRBJ2-7 and V is TRBV6-5, with D perhaps TRBD1 (5 bases). The sample consisted of PBMCs. The sequence was obtained from a man between 18 and 29 years old in good health and CMV-seronegative. The CDR3 DNA sequence: TGTGCCAGCAGTTACATGGACATCGGCCCCTACGAGCAGTACTTC. This translates into CASSYMDIGPYEQYF.